This T cell receptor (beta chain) emerged from a study of blood T cell repertoires in COVID-19. Study in general: Samples representing acute and convalescent COVID-19 were sourced from the United States, Italy and Spain. Sources were T cells, B-cell-depleted T cells, or PBMCs; the material itself was cDNA or gDNA.

Authors' analysis steps: It was from reference gene primer amplification that nucleated cell counts were estimated. The repertoire was sequenced with immunoSEQ multiplex PCR; TCRdb's copy has only in-frame clones and lacks some. The D gene and trimming were derived from the DNA, and the V and J assignments and clone size from that table. The data hold 150,000 to 200,000 clones, with 70% to 90% observed a single time. Losses at the gene ends were 6 bases for V and 2 bases for J; bases not matched to a gene: 7. The germline gives CDR1 SNHLY, CDR2 FYNNEI. CDR3 length: 15 residues. This receptor was taken from a middle-aged man with active or convalescent COVID-19. The chain combines TRBV2 with TRBJ1-5; 7 bases line up with TRBD1. Sequencing was carried out using peripheral blood. CDR3 DNA sequence: TGTGCCAGCAGAGAGACAGGGTTGGGCAATCAGCCCCAGCATTTT. Translating gives CASRETGLGNQPQHF.